This TCR beta chain was sequenced during a study of T-cell memory formation after mild COVID-19. Germline V gene sequence: CDR1 SGHVS, CDR2 FNYEAQ. The length of the CDR3 is 13 residues. Between the trimmed V and J ends, which lost 5 bases and 4 bases, there was a span of 8 bases. This clonotype has more than one count but fewer than ten. TCRdb passed the 5' RACE reads through MiXCR, listing each CDR3 protein once. The sample consists of a few hundred thousand distinct CDR3 sequences, around a fifth of them appearing once. J is TRBJ1-4 and V is TRBV7-6, with a weak D call TRBD1 (5 bases). Sequencing was performed on PBMCs or a T cell subset sorted from them (not recorded which). The receptor comes from a man between 18 and 29 years old who had mild COVID-19 (a few samples of this study predate the infection). Cell type and time point are not known. The CDR3 sequence: CASSRQSNEKLFF. The CDR3 coding sequence is TGTGCCAGCAGCCGACAGAGTAATGAAAAACTGTTTTTT.